This T cell receptor beta chain was sequenced for a study of shared clonotypes between healthy human individuals. Genomic DNA, for the unsorted samples, came from tens of millions of PBMCs. Regarding this clone: Other DNA sequences within the sample encode an identical CDR3.

Germline CDR1 and CDR2: MDHEN and SYDVKM. Trimming cost V 2 bases and J 0 bases; bases outside gene matches: 6. The CDR3 has 18 amino acids. DNA from unsorted PBMC was sequenced on ten immunoSEQ deep assay plates. Clones were sequenced by immunoSEQ multiplex PCR, and TCRdb holds only the in-frame ones, with some missing. The sample yields fewer than 600,000 clones, roughly four fifths seen once. The rearrangement links TRBV28 to TRBJ2-6; 8 bases are a match to TRBD2. The origin of this receptor is a woman in her thirties or forties in good health. Some clones in this sample may be carry-over from other donors' samples. Sequencing was carried out using PBMCs. The CDR3 is CASSLGLAGFSGANVLTF. The CDR3 DNA reads as TGTGCCAGCAGTTTAGGCCTAGCGGGTTTCTCTGGGGCCAACGTCCTGACTTTC.